This T cell receptor beta chain was obtained from a study of OX40 agonist ivuxolimab in advanced cancers. Study-level findings and limits: The average count of expanded clones was higher among CD8+ T cells than among CD4+.

The assay was immunoSEQ multiplex PCR, and TCRdb's table has in-frame clones only and misses some. This repertoire shows 70,000 or so clones, 80% to 90% found once; its top ten account for about 1.1%. V dropped 6 bases and J dropped 2 bases, with 14 bases sitting between them. Germline V lookup: CDR1 SEHNR, CDR2 FQNEAQ (reference sequence). This CDR3 region has 14 residues. Prior autoimmune disease or systemic immunosuppression barred patients. Concerning this clone itself: What it recognizes is unknown.

This sample comprised CD4+ or CD8+ T cells sorted from blood, obtained in a trial of the OX40 agonist ivuxolimab. The sequence was obtained from an adult with an advanced solid tumor such as melanoma, head and neck, liver or kidney cancer. This chain connects TRBV7-9 to TRBJ2-7; perhaps D is TRBD1 or TRBD2 (5 bases each). This CDR3 reads CASSIWDGTYEQYF. The DNA of the CDR3 is TGTGCCAGCAGTATATGGGACGGAACCTACGAGCAGTACTTC.